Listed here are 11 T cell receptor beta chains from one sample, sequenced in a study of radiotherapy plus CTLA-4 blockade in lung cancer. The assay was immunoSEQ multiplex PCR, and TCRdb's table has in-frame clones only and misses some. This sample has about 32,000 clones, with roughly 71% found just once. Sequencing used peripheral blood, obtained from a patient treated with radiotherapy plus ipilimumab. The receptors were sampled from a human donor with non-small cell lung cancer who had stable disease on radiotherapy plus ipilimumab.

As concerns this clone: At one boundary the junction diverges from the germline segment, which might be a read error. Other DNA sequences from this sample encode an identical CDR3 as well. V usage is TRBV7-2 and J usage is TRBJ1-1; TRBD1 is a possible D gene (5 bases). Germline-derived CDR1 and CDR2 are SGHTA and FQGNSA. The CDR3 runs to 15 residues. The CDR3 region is CASSLAQGEIPEAFF. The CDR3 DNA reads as TGTGCCAGCAGCTTAGCCCAGGGTGAAATCCCTGAAGCTTTTTTT.

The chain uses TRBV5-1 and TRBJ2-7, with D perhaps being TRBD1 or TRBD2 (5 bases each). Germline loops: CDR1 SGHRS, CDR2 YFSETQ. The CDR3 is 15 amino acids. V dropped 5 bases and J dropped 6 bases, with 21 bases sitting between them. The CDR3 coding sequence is TGCGCCAGCAGTAAAACCACCGGGGCTTCGGCCGAGCAGTACTTC. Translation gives CASSKTTGASAEQYF.

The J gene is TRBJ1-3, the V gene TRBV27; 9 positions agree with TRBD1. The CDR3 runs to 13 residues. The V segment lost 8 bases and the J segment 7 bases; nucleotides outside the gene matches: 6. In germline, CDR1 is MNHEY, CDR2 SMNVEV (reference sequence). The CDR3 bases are TGTGCCAGCCTCCCTGACAGGGGGAACACCATATATTTT. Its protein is CASLPDRGNTIYF.

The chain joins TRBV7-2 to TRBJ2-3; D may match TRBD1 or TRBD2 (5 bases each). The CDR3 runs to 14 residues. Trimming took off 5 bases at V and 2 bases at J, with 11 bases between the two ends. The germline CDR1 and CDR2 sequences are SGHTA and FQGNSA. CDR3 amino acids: CASSLRDDTDTQYF. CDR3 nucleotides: TGTGCCAGCAGCCTAAGGGACGACACAGATACGCAGTATTTT.

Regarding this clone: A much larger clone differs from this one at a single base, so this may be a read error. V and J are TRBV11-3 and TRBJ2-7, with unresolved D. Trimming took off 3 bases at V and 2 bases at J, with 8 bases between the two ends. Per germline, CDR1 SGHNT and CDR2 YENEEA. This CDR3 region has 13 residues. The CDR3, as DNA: TGTGCCAGCAGCTTGGGCAGGACCTACGAGCAGTACTTC. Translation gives CASSLGRTYEQYF.

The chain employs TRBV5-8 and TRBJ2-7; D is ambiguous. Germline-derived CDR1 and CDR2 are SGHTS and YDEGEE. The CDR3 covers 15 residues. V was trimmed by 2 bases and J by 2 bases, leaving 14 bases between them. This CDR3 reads CASSLSDVPTYEQYF. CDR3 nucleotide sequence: TGTGCCAGCAGCTTATCCGATGTGCCCACCTACGAGCAGTACTTC.

CDR3 region: CASSQGPDGSSEQYF. The CDR3 bases are TGTGCCAGCAGCCAAGGACCGGACGGTAGTAGCGAGCAGTACTTC. The rearrangement joins TRBV14 to TRBJ2-7, with D unclear. The CDR3 has 15 residues. Trimming pared 1 base from V and 6 bases from J, leaving 16 bases between. CDR1 and CDR2 from the germline V gene are SGHDN and FVKESK.

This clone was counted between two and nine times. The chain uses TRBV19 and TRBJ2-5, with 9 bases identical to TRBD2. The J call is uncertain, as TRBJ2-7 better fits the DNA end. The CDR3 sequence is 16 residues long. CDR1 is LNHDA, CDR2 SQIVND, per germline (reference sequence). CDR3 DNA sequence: TGTGCCAGTAGTATAGAGGCTGCGGGAGGGCGGGGCGAGCAGTACTTC. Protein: CASSIEAAGGRGEQYF.

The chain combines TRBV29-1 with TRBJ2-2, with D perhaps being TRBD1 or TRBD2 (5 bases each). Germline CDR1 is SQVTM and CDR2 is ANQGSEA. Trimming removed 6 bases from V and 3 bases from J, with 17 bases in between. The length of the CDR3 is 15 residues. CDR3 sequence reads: CSVGSDKRDTGELFF. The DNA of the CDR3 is TGCAGCGTCGGGTCGGACAAGAGGGACACCGGGGAGCTGTTTTTT.

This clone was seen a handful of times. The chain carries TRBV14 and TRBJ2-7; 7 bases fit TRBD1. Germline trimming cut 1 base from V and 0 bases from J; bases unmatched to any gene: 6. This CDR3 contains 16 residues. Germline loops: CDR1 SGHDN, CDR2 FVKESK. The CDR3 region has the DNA TGTGCCAGCAGCCAAGTAGGACAGGACGGCTCCTACGAGCAGTACTTC. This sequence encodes CASSQVGQDGSYEQYF.

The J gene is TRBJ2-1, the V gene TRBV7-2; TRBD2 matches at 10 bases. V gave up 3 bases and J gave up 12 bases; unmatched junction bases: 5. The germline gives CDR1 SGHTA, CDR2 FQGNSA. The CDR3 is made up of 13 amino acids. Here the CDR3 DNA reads TGTGCCAGCAGCTTGGATCTAGCGGGAGTGCAGTTCTTC. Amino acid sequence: CASSLDLAGVQFF.